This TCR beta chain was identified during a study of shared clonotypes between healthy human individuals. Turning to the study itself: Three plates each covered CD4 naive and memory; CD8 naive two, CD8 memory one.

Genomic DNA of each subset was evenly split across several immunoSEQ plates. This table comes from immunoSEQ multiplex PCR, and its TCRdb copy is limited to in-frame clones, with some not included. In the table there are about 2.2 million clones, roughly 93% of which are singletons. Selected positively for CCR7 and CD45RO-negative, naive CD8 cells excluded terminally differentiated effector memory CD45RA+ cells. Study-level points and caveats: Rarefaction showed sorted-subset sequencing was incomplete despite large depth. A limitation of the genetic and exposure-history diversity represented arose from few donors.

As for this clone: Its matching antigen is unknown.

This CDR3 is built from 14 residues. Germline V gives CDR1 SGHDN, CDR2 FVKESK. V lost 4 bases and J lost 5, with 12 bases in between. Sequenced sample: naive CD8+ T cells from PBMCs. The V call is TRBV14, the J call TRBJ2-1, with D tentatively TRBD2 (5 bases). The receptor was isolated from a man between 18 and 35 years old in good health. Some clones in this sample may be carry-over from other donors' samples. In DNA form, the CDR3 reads TGTGCCAGCAGCCCCTGGGTGGGAGACAATGAGCAGTTCTTC. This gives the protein CASSPWVGDNEQFF.